This entry lists 13 T cell receptor beta chains sequenced from one sample in a study of T cell responses to AZD1222 COVID-19 vaccine. Clones were sequenced by immunoSEQ multiplex PCR, and TCRdb holds only the in-frame ones, with some missing. There are about 200,000 clones in the sample; roughly 94% occur only once, and around 1.7% lies in the top ten. Sequenced here: peripheral blood, sampled 28 days after the second dose of the MenACWY control vaccine. Receptor source: an adult who received the MenACWY meningococcal vaccine as a control.

The J gene is TRBJ1-5, the V gene TRBV30; no clear D. The V and J ends lost 2 bases and 3 bases respectively, with 8 bases between them. The CDR3 extends over 13 amino acids. CDR1 and CDR2 (germline): GTSNPN, SVGIG (reference sequence). In nucleotides, the CDR3 is TGTGCCTGGAGTTTTGGGGACAATCAGCCCCAGCATTTT. It encodes CAWSFGDNQPQHF. Filled out from reference TRBV30 and TRBJ1-5, the complete variable domain reads SQTIHQWPATLVQPVGSPLSLECTVEGTSNPNLYWYRQAAGRGLQLLFYSVGIGQISSEVPQNLSASRPQDRQFILSSKKLLLSDSGFYLCAWSFGDNQPQHFGDGTRLSIL.

The chain employs TRBV30 and TRBJ1-2; no clear D gene. CDR3 size: 14 residues. Germline CDR1 is GTSNPN and CDR2 is SVGIG (reference sequence). The germline V and J ends were trimmed by 2 bases and 4 bases, with 14 bases remaining between them. The CDR3 DNA reads TGTGCCTGGAGTCCGGAATGGGTCACCTATGGCTACACCTTC. Translation: CAWSPEWVTYGYTF.

The V and J genes are TRBV6-5 and TRBJ1-5, with TRBD1 identical over 10 bases. V trimming: 6 bases; J trimming: 4 bases; junction bases outside the gene matches: 6. This CDR3 region has 15 residues. In germline, CDR1 is MNHEY, CDR2 SVGAGI. The CDR3 protein is CASSQTGGINQPQHF. CDR3 DNA sequence: TGTGCCAGCAGCCAGACAGGGGGCATTAATCAGCCCCAGCATTTT.

The chain carries TRBV6-5 and TRBJ1-5, with D possibly TRBD1 on 6 matching bases. Between the trimmed V and J ends, which lost 10 bases and 0 bases, there was a span of 10 bases. The CDR3 extends over 13 amino acids. Germline assignment: CDR1 MNHEY and CDR2 SVGAGI. CDR3 region: CATGQYSNQPQHF. Written as DNA, the CDR3 is TGTGCCACAGGACAGTATAGCAATCAGCCCCAGCATTTT.

The V gene is TRBV6-5, the J gene TRBJ2-7, with 8 nucleotides matching TRBD2. The CDR3 loop spans 12 amino acids. Germline values: CDR1 MNHEY, CDR2 SVGAGI. J lost 4 bases, V lost 8 bases, and 4 bases had no gene match. CDR3 in DNA: TGTGCCAGCTATGGCGGGAGGTACGAGCAGTACTTC. Its translation: CASYGGRYEQYF.

The J gene is TRBJ2-3, the V gene TRBV9, with D unclear. The germline gives CDR1 SGDLS, CDR2 YYNGEE. This CDR3 spans 11 amino acids. The V gene lost 0 bases and the J gene lost 5 bases, with 1 base spanning the gap. CDR3 nucleotide sequence: TGTGCCAGCAGCGTAGAAGATACGCAGTATTTT. This codes for CASSVEDTQYF.

A word on this clone: The sample carries other DNA sequences with the same CDR3. The genes are TRBV6-5 and TRBJ1-2; 8 bases agree with TRBD1. The germline CDR1 and CDR2 sequences are MNHEY and SVGAGI. The V segment lost 6 bases and the J segment 8 bases; nucleotides outside the gene matches: 8. This CDR3 is built from 13 residues. The CDR3 loop reads CASSRTGRGGYTF. The DNA for the CDR3 is TGTGCCAGCAGCCGGACAGGGAGGGGAGGCTACACCTTC.

The chain employs TRBV11-2 and TRBJ1-2; 7 bases map to TRBD1. After removal of 5 bases from V and 2 bases from J, the junction contained 8 bases not matched to a gene. CDR1 is SGHAT and CDR2 is FQNNGV in the germline V gene. The CDR3 length is 15 residues. CDR3 DNA sequence: TGTGCCAGCAGCGCAACGGGACAGACCAACTATGGCTACACCTTC. Translating it yields CASSATGQTNYGYTF.

The chain links TRBV4-3 to TRBJ2-1; D is perhaps TRBD2 (5 bases). The CDR3 is 13 amino acids. Between the trimmed V and J ends, which lost 0 bases and 9 bases, there was a span of 9 bases. Germline V gene sequence: CDR1 LGHNA, CDR2 YSLEER. CDR3 residues: CASSQDSVLEQFF. Written as DNA, the CDR3 is TGCGCCAGCAGCCAAGATAGCGTGCTTGAGCAGTTCTTC.

V is TRBV30 and J is TRBJ1-4; tentatively, D is TRBD1 (5 bases). There are 15 residues in the CDR3. CDR1 and CDR2 from the germline V gene are GTSNPN and SVGIG (reference sequence). V lost 3 bases to trimming and J lost 4 bases, with 15 bases between them. CDR3 residues: CAWSLTGTDNEKLFF. The CDR3 bases are TGTGCCTGGAGCTTAACCGGGACGGATAATGAAAAACTGTTTTTT.

This chain uses TRBV14 with TRBJ2-7; tentative D call: TRBD1 (5 bases). CDR1 SGHDN and CDR2 FVKESK come from the germline V gene. The CDR3 is 15 residues long. Between the trimmed V and J ends, which lost 0 bases and 0 bases, there was a span of 9 bases. Written as DNA, the CDR3 is TGTGCCAGCAGCCAAGATCCAGGGTTCTCCTACGAGCAGTACTTC. Its protein is CASSQDPGFSYEQYF.

V and J are TRBV6-5 and TRBJ1-3; 7 positions match TRBD1. Germline V gene sequence: CDR1 MNHEY, CDR2 SVGAGI. The CDR3 consists of 14 residues. V lost 5 bases, J lost 2 bases, and 3 bases stayed unmatched. The CDR3 loop is CASSRGTAGNTIYF. The CDR3 nucleotides are TGTGCCAGCAGTCGCGGGACAGCTGGAAACACCATATATTTT.

The count of this clone is one. This chain uses TRBV28 with TRBJ2-5; 8 positions match TRBD2. This CDR3 region has 14 residues. The V and J ends lost 3 bases and 4 bases, in that order; junction bases with no gene match: 4. Germline assignment: CDR1 MDHEN and CDR2 SYDVKM. CDR3 sequence: CASSFVGGAETQYF. CDR3 nucleotides: TGTGCCAGCAGTTTTGTCGGGGGGGCAGAGACCCAGTACTTC.